This T cell receptor beta chain was documented in a study of blood T cell repertoires in COVID-19. Study background: PBMCs, B-cell-depleted T cells, or T cells were the source of the cDNA or gDNA that made up the material.

This clone was observed a single time. Clones were sequenced by immunoSEQ multiplex PCR, and TCRdb holds only the in-frame ones, with some missing. Seen here are roughly 250,000 clones, more than 85% observed once, and the top ten hold approximately 2.6%. The germline gives CDR1 KGHSH, CDR2 LQKENI. Trimming removed 6 bases from V and 7 bases from J; junction bases left unmatched: 17. The CDR3 totals 17 residues. The TCR sequence derives from a person aged 18 to 30 with COVID-19, enrolled during active disease. Sequencing was performed on peripheral blood. The chain uses TRBV18 and TRBJ1-2; 10 bases fit TRBD1. The CDR3 spells CASSTLEGQGTDGGYTF. The CDR3 DNA follows: TGTGCCAGCTCGACACTCGAGGGACAGGGGACAGACGGTGGCTACACCTTC. Together with reference TRBV18 and TRBJ1-2, the CDR3 gives the full variable domain: NAGVMQNPRHLVRRRGQEARLRCSPMKGHSHVYWYRQLPEEGLKFMVYLQKENIIDESGMPKERFSAEFPKEGPSILRIQQVVRGDSAAYFCASSTLEGQGTDGGYTFGSGTRLTVV.